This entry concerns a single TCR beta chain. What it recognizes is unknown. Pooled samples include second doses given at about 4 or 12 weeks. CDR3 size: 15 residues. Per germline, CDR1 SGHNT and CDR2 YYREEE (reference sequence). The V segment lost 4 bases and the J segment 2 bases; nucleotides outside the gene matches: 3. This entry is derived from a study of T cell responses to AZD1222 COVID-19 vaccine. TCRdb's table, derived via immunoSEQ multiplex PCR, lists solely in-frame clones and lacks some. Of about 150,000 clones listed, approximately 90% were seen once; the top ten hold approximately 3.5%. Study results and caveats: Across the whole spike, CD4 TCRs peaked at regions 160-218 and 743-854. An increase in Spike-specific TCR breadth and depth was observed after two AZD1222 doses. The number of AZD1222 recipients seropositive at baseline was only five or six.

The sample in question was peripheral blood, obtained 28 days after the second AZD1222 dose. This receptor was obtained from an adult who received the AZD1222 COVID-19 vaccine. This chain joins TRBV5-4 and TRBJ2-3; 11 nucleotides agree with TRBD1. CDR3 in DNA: TGTGCCAGCAGCGGGACAGGGGGTTACACAGATACGCAGTATTTT. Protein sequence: CASSGTGGYTDTQYF.